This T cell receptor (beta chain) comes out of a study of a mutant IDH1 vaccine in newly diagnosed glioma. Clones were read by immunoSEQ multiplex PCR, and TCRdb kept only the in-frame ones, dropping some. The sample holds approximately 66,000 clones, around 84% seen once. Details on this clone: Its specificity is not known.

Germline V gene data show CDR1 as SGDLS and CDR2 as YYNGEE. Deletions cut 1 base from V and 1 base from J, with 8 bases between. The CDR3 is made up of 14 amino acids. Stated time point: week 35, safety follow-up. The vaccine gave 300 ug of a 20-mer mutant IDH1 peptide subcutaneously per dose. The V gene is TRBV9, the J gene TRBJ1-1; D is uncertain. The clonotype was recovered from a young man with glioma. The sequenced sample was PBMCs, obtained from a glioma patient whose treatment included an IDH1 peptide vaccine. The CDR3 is CASSVNSRNTEAFF. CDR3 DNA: TGTGCCAGCAGCGTAAACAGCAGGAACACTGAAGCTTTCTTT.